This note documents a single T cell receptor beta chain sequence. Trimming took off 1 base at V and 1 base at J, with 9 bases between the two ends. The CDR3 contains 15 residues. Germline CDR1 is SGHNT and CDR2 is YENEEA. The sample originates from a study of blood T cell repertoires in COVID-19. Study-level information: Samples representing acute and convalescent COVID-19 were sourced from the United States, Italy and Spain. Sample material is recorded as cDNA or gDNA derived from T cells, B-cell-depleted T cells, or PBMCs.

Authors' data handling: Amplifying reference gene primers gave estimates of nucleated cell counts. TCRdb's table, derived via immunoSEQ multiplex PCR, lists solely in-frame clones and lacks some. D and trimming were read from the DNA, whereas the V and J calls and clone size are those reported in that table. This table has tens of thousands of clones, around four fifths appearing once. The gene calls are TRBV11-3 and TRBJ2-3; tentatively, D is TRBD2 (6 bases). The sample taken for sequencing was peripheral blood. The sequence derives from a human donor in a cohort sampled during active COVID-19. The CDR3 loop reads CASSLGGGGTDTQYF. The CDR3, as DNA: TGTGCCAGCAGCTTAGGGGGCGGGGGCACAGATACGCAGTATTTT.